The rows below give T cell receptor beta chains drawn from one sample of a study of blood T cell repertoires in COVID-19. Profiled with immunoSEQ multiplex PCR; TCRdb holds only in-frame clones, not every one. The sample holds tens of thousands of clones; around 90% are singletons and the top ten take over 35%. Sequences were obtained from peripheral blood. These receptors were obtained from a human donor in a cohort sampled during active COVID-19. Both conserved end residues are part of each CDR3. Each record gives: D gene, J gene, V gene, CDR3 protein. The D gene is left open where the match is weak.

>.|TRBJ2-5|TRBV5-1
CASSLAGNQETQYF
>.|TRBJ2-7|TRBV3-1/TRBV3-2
CASSPAQGPYEQYF
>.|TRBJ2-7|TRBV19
CASADSYSYEQYF
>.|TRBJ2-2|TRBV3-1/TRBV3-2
CASSQPLQAPVATGELFF
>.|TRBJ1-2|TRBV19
CASNKAAGTYGYTF
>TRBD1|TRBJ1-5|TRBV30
CAWNAGTGHQPQHF
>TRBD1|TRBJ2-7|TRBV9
CASSVGPGTVYEQYF
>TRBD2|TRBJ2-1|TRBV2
CASSDTSGSMYEQFF
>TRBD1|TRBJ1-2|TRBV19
CASSSQGARSGYTF
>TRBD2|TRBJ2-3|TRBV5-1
CASSLAPHMTGLAGGQDTQYF
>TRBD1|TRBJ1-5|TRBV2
CASSEGGTVNQPQHF
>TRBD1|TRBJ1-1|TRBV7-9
CASSVGQGNTEAFF
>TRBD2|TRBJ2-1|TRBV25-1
CASSAASGRTYNEQFF
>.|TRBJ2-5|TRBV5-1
CASSLDGGKETQYF
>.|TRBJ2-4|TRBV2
CASMDLGGAKNIQYF
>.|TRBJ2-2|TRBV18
CASSPYTGTGELFF
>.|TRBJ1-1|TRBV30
CAWSASRGTEAFF
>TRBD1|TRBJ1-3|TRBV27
CASSLSQGGDGNTIYF
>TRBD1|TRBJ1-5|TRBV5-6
CASSSTGTAPNQPQHF
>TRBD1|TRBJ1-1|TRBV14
CASSQGQGTIGTEAFF
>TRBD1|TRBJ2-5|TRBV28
CASSQLTGAQETQYF
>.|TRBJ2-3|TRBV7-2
CASSLGGAYTQYF
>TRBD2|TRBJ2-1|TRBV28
CASSSYSSGNYNEQFF
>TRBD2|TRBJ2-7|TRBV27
CASRLAGGAYEQYF
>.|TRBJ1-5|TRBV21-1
CASSKEGLGQPQHF
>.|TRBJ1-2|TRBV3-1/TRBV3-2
CASSQWASGYTF
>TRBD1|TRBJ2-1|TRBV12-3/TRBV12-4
CASSSGQYNEQFF
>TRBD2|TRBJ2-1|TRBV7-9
CASSLAGLVFEQFF
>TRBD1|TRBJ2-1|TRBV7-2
CASSLSGTGSYNEQFF
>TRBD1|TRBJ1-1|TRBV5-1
CASSLDGRGLFEAFF
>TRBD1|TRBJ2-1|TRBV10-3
CAIAGTGDNEQFF
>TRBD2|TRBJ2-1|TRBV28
CASQTGLSDDEQFF
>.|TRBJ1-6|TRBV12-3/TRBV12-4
CASSFTNSPLHF
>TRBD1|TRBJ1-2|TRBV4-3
CASSQEGQGGDYGYTF
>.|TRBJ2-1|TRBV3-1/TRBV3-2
CASSPRGKGAYNEQFF
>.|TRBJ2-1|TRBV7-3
CASSQGDLGEQFF
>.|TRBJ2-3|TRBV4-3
CASSQEPSLVGDTQYF
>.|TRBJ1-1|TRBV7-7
CASSSLPNTEAFF
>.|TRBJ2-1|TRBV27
CASSLSAHNEQFF
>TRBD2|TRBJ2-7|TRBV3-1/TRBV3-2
CASSQDWGEGAGEQYF
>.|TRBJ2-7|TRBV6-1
CASSEGGDPIYEQYF
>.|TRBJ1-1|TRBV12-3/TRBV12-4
CASSLGQNTEAFF
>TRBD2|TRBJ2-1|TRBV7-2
CASSKGLANEQFF
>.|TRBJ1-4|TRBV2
CASSDLGGSEKLFF
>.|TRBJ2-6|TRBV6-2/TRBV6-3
CASSYPRGANVLTF